This TCR beta chain originates from a study of T cell repertoires in cytomegalovirus infection. Study-wide background: Both a matching HLA type and CMV infection were indicated by public TCR beta signatures.

The V and J ends lost 0 bases and 9 bases, in that order; junction bases with no gene match: 7. Per the germline V gene, CDR1 is SGHRS and CDR2 is YFSETQ. The CDR3 loop spans 17 amino acids. Each CDR3 protein gets one entry after TCRdb re-called the reads with MiXCR. The sample records 97,000 or so distinct CDR3 sequences, more than 15% being singletons. General study points: It was HLA-C-restricted CMV-specific TCR beta clonotypes that dominated the response ex vivo.

A note on this clonotype: Its antigen remains unidentified.

V and J are TRBV5-1 and TRBJ2-1; 15 nucleotides align to TRBD2. The clonotype originates from a human donor in good health (CMV status not recorded). Some clones in this sample may be carry-over from other donors' samples. Material for sequencing was PBMCs. CDR3 DNA: TGCGCCAGCAGCTTGGAAGGGACTAGCGGGGGGAGGAGTGAGCAGTTCTTC. It encodes CASSLEGTSGGRSEQFF.